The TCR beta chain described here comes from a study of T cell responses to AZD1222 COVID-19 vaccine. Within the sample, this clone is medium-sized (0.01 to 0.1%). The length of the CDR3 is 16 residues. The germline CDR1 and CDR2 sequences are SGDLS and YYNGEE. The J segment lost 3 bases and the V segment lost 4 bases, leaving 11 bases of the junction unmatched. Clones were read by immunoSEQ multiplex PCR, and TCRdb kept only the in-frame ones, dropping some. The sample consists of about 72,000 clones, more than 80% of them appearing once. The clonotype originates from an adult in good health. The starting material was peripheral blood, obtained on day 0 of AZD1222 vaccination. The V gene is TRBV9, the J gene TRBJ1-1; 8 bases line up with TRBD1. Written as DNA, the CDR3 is TGTGCCAGCAGCACCAATACCGGGACAGGCGACACTGAAGCTTTCTTT. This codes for CASSTNTGTGDTEAFF.